This is a list of T cell receptor beta chains from one sample in a study of T cell responses to AZD1222 COVID-19 vaccine. TCRdb keeps only in-frame clones here, not all; method: immunoSEQ multiplex PCR. The sample records some 150,000 clones, just over 90% being singletons. Sequenced material: peripheral blood, taken on day 0 of MenACWY control vaccination. These receptors were taken from an adult in good health. Each CDR3 is given with its conserved first and last residue. Each record gives: clone size, V gene, J gene, D gene, CDR3 protein, CDR3 DNA. The D gene is left open where the match is weak. Not every row has a clone size; where given, it reads once, few, many or a size class.

clone size: NA
V gene: TRBV6-2/TRBV6-3
J gene: TRBJ1-2
D gene: TRBD1
CDR3 protein: CASSYAGTGVGYTF
CDR3 DNA: TGTGCCAGCAGTTACGCCGGGACAGGGGTAGGCTACACCTTC

clone size: NA
V gene: TRBV6-1
J gene: TRBJ2-2
D gene: NA
CDR3 protein: CASSDLKGVRGTGELFF
CDR3 DNA: TGTGCCAGCAGTGACCTCAAAGGGGTTAGGGGCACCGGGGAGCTGTTTTTT

clone size: NA
V gene: TRBV11-2
J gene: TRBJ2-5
D gene: NA
CDR3 protein: CASRLSLPGPRGETQYF
CDR3 DNA: TGTGCCAGCAGGTTAAGCCTGCCGGGACCCCGGGGCGAGACCCAGTACTTC

clone size: NA
V gene: TRBV30
J gene: TRBJ1-5
D gene: TRBD1
CDR3 protein: CAWSPRGQFNQPQHF
CDR3 DNA: TGTGCCTGGAGTCCACGGGGACAGTTCAATCAGCCCCAGCATTTT

clone size: NA
V gene: TRBV5-1
J gene: TRBJ1-1
D gene: TRBD1
CDR3 protein: CASSLPDRGNTEASF
CDR3 DNA: TGCGCCAGCAGCCTACCGGACAGGGGGAACACTGAAGCTTCCTTT

clone size: NA
V gene: TRBV24-1
J gene: TRBJ2-1
D gene: NA
CDR3 protein: CATRAGEQFF
CDR3 DNA: TGTGCCACCAGGGCAGGTGAGCAGTTCTTC

clone size: NA
V gene: TRBV30
J gene: TRBJ1-1
D gene: NA
CDR3 protein: CAWSLGGRTEAFF
CDR3 DNA: TGTGCCTGGAGTCTAGGGGGGCGCACTGAAGCTTTCTTT

clone size: NA
V gene: TRBV7-2
J gene: TRBJ2-7
D gene: NA
CDR3 protein: CASSRGGKTYEQYF
CDR3 DNA: TGTGCCAGCAGCCGGGGTGGCAAAACCTACGAGCAGTACTTC

clone size: NA
V gene: TRBV28
J gene: TRBJ1-1
D gene: NA
CDR3 protein: CASSPRQDTEAFF
CDR3 DNA: TGTGCCAGCAGCCCCAGGCAGGACACTGAAGCTTTCTTT

clone size: NA
V gene: TRBV27
J gene: TRBJ1-5
D gene: NA
CDR3 protein: CASSSRTDNNQPQHF
CDR3 DNA: TGTGCCAGCAGTTCCCGGACAGATAACAATCAGCCCCAGCATTTT

clone size: NA
V gene: TRBV19
J gene: TRBJ2-1
D gene: NA
CDR3 protein: CASSLRAAEQFF
CDR3 DNA: TGTGCCAGTAGTCTCCGGGCAGCTGAGCAGTTCTTC

clone size: NA
V gene: TRBV4-2
J gene: TRBJ1-2
D gene: NA
CDR3 protein: CASSQGWGNVGYTF
CDR3 DNA: TGTGCCAGCAGCCAAGGTTGGGGGAATGTTGGCTACACCTTC

clone size: few
V gene: TRBV24-1
J gene: TRBJ1-6
D gene: NA
CDR3 protein: CATGQDRDNSPLHF
CDR3 DNA: TGTGCCACCGGTCAAGACAGAGATAATTCACCCCTCCACTTT

clone size: NA
V gene: TRBV6-5
J gene: TRBJ1-1
D gene: TRBD1
CDR3 protein: CASSLRGLNTEAFF
CDR3 DNA: TGTGCCAGCAGCCTCAGGGGGCTGAACACTGAAGCTTTCTTT

clone size: NA
V gene: TRBV27
J gene: TRBJ1-2
D gene: NA
CDR3 protein: CASSFSAGERGYGYTF
CDR3 DNA: TGTGCCAGCAGTTTTAGTGCGGGGGAAAGGGGCTATGGCTACACCTTC

clone size: NA
V gene: TRBV7-2
J gene: TRBJ1-5
D gene: TRBD1
CDR3 protein: CASSFSGGGQPQHF
CDR3 DNA: TGTGCCAGCAGCTTTTCAGGGGGCGGTCAGCCCCAGCATTTT

clone size: NA
V gene: TRBV6-5
J gene: TRBJ1-2
D gene: TRBD1
CDR3 protein: CASRGDRAPYGYTF
CDR3 DNA: TGTGCCAGCAGGGGGGACAGGGCTCCTTATGGCTACACCTTC

clone size: NA
V gene: TRBV6-5
J gene: TRBJ1-5
D gene: NA
CDR3 protein: CAGRGKIKSNQPQHF
CDR3 DNA: TGTGCCGGCCGGGGGAAAATCAAAAGCAATCAGCCCCAGCATTTT

clone size: NA
V gene: TRBV7-9
J gene: TRBJ1-1
D gene: NA
CDR3 protein: CASSLAGRYTEAFF
CDR3 DNA: TGTGCCAGCAGCTTAGCGGGCAGATACACTGAAGCTTTCTTT

clone size: NA
V gene: TRBV12-5
J gene: TRBJ2-1
D gene: NA
CDR3 protein: CASGDGSVSSYNEQFF
CDR3 DNA: TGTGCTAGTGGTGATGGTAGCGTGAGCTCCTACAATGAGCAGTTCTTC

clone size: NA
V gene: TRBV28
J gene: TRBJ2-1
D gene: NA
CDR3 protein: CASSFVGNEQFF
CDR3 DNA: TGTGCCAGCAGTTTCGTAGGCAATGAGCAGTTCTTC

clone size: NA
V gene: TRBV2
J gene: TRBJ1-2
D gene: NA
CDR3 protein: CASLQAWSGYTF
CDR3 DNA: TGTGCCAGCCTTCAGGCATGGAGTGGCTACACCTTC

clone size: NA
V gene: TRBV6-5
J gene: TRBJ1-2
D gene: NA
CDR3 protein: CASSTVVGRNYGYTF
CDR3 DNA: TGTGCCAGCAGTACCGTCGTGGGACGTAACTATGGCTACACCTTC

clone size: NA
V gene: TRBV5-6
J gene: TRBJ2-1
D gene: TRBD2
CDR3 protein: CASSFSTSGYNEQFF
CDR3 DNA: TGTGCCAGCAGCTTTTCGACTAGCGGCTACAATGAGCAGTTCTTC